These 17 T cell receptor beta chains were all obtained from the same sample, sequenced in a study of T cell responses to AZD1222 COVID-19 vaccine. Libraries were prepared by immunoSEQ multiplex PCR; TCRdb keeps only in-frame clonotypes and omits some of them. The sample contains about 88,000 clones, around nine tenths of which appear only once. Here the sequenced sample was peripheral blood, taken 28 days after the second AZD1222 dose. These receptors were collected from an adult who received the AZD1222 COVID-19 vaccine.

The sample holds one count of this clone. The chain recombines TRBV13 with TRBJ1-5; TRBD1 is a possible D gene (6 bases). Germline V gene lookup returns CDR1 PRHDT and CDR2 FYEKMQ (reference sequence). This CDR3 is built from 18 residues. Trimming cost V 5 bases and J 4 bases, with 24 bases left between them. CDR3 nucleotide sequence: TGTGCCAGCAGCGGGGGGTCTTCACAGGGTGGAATGAATCAGCCCCAGCATTTT. Protein: CASSGGSSQGGMNQPQHF.

The chain joins TRBV4-3 to TRBJ2-3; D gene uncertain. Germline V CDR1 and CDR2: LGHNA, YSLEER. Trimming cost V 0 bases and J 9 bases, with 10 bases left between them. The CDR3 sequence is 13 residues long. The chain's CDR3 is CASSQEPKGTQYF. In nucleotides, the CDR3 is TGCGCCAGCAGCCAAGAGCCCAAGGGAACGCAGTATTTT.

The chain recombines TRBV21-1 with TRBJ2-2. TRBV21-1 is a known pseudogene. The CDR3 spans 14 residues. The CDR3 here is CASSKGSRRGELFF. For the CDR3, the DNA is TGTGCCAGCAGCAAAGGCTCCAGACGAGGGGAGCTGTTTTTT.

The CDR3 DNA is TGTGCCAGCAGTCCGACTAGCGGGGGGGCGCGGGAGACCCAGTACTTC. Its translation is CASSPTSGGARETQYF. This chain uses TRBV27 with TRBJ2-5; the match to TRBD2 covers 14 bases. CDR3 size: 16 residues. From germline, CDR1 is MNHEY and CDR2 SMNVEV (reference sequence). J was trimmed by 5 bases and V by 5 bases; bases with no gene match: 7.

The chain couples TRBV28 to TRBJ1-3; 7 nucleotides agree with TRBD1. The CDR3 is 14 residues long. V lost 4 bases and J lost 4; bases outside the gene matches: 4. Germline V gene data show CDR1 as MDHEN and CDR2 as SYDVKM. The CDR3: CASSSPTGGNTIYF. Here the CDR3 DNA reads TGTGCCAGCAGTTCCCCGACAGGGGGAAACACCATATATTTT.

The rearrangement links TRBV24-1 to TRBJ2-1, with D possibly being TRBD1 (6 bases). V gave up 3 bases and J gave up 6 bases, with 11 bases separating them. This CDR3 contains 14 residues. Per germline, CDR1 KGHDR and CDR2 SFDVKD. The DNA for the CDR3 is TGTGCCACCAGTGATCCGGGACAAACCAATGAGCAGTTCTTC. Translated: CATSDPGQTNEQFF.

This chain joins TRBV6-1 and TRBJ2-7, with D possibly TRBD2 on 5 matching bases. Trimming shortened V by 3 bases and J by 5 bases, and 8 bases separated the two germline ends. Germline V gives CDR1 MNHNS, CDR2 SASEGT. There are 12 residues in the CDR3. In nucleotides, the CDR3 is TGTGCCAGCAGTGAGGGAGCCAACGAGCAGTACTTC. Protein product: CASSEGANEQYF.

The genes are TRBV29-1 and TRBJ1-2; unclear D gene. The CDR3 runs 12 residues. The V gene lost 6 bases and the J gene lost 4 bases, with 12 bases spanning the gap. CDR1 and CDR2 (germline): SQVTM, ANQGSEA. The CDR3, as DNA: TGCAGCGTCGACCTCCCGACCTATGGCTACACCTTC. Translating it yields CSVDLPTYGYTF.

This chain connects TRBV19 to TRBJ2-4; 7 bases line up with TRBD1. CDR3 length equals 15 residues. V was clipped by 5 bases and J by 0 bases; unmatched bases: 4. The germline CDR1 and CDR2 sequences are LNHDA and SQIVND (reference sequence). The CDR3 region is CASSWGTVAKNIQYF. DNA of the CDR3: TGTGCCAGTAGTTGGGGGACAGTAGCCAAAAACATTCAGTACTTC.

This rearrangement joins TRBV6-4 to TRBJ2-5, with D hard to call. V was shortened by 5 bases and J by 5 bases, with 9 bases between the two germline ends. This CDR3 spans 12 amino acids. The germline V gene has CDR1 MRHNA and CDR2 SNTAGT. CDR3 amino acids: CASSQDGETQYF. CDR3 coding DNA: TGTGCCAGCAGTCAGGACGGGGAGACCCAGTACTTC.

This rearrangement joins TRBV7-9 to TRBJ2-1, with D unclear. The CDR3 runs 15 residues. The V end was cut by 5 bases, the J end by 6 bases, with 17 bases between. Germline CDR1 SEHNR, CDR2 FQNEAQ (reference sequence). As DNA, the CDR3 is TGTGCCAGCAGCCCCCCACAAGGCATAAGCAATGAGCAGTTCTTC. It yields the protein CASSPPQGISNEQFF.

The chain couples TRBV7-9 to TRBJ2-5, with TRBD2 identical over 11 bases. The V segment lost 5 bases and the J segment 1 base; nucleotides outside the gene matches: 3. The CDR3 is made up of 15 amino acids. The germline gives CDR1 SEHNR, CDR2 FQNEAQ (reference sequence). The CDR3 loop is CASSPSGGTQETQYF. The CDR3 region has the DNA TGTGCCAGCAGCCCTAGCGGGGGGACCCAAGAGACCCAGTACTTC.

This clone was seen only a few times. The chain joins TRBV27 to TRBJ2-7, with 7 bases lining up with TRBD1. Germline values: CDR1 MNHEY, CDR2 SMNVEV (reference sequence). The junction had 6 bases not matched to a gene; V was cut back by 4 bases and J by 6 bases. CDR3 length: 13 amino acids. CDR3: CASSSNRGPEQYF. DNA for the CDR3: TGTGCCAGCAGTTCCAACAGGGGCCCCGAGCAGTACTTC.

The rearrangement joins TRBV12-3 or TRBV12-4 to TRBJ1-6, with a tentative D call TRBD1 (6 bases). V lost 9 bases and J lost 6, with 9 bases in between. The length of the CDR3 is 12 residues. CDR3 sequence reads: CASTGFNSPLHF. DNA for the CDR3: TGTGCCAGTACAGGGTTTAATTCACCCCTCCACTTT.

This clone has a single count. This rearrangement joins TRBV25-1 to TRBJ1-1; D uncertain. Germline V gives CDR1 MGHDK, CDR2 SYGVNS. The CDR3 spans 14 residues. V was clipped by 1 base and J by 3 bases, with 9 bases between them. In DNA form, the CDR3 reads TGTGCCAGCAGTGAATCTTTGGGGTACACTGAAGCTTTCTTT. Amino acids: CASSESLGYTEAFF.

The chain couples TRBV3-1 (or the pseudogene TRBV3-2) to TRBJ1-2; D might be TRBD1 (5 bases). Germline values: CDR1 LGHDT, CDR2 YNNKEL (reference sequence). Trimming left V 4 bases short and J 4 bases short, with 13 bases between. There are 14 residues in the CDR3. The CDR3 is CASSLLGQTYGYTF. CDR3 bases: TGTGCCAGCAGCCTTTTGGGGCAGACCTATGGCTACACCTTC.

The chain links TRBV24-1 to TRBJ1-2; a weak D match, TRBD1 (6 bases). CDR1 and CDR2 (germline): KGHDR, SFDVKD. V was trimmed by 4 bases and J by 4 bases, leaving 9 bases between them. The CDR3 totals 13 residues. The CDR3 DNA follows: TGTGCCACCAGTGACGACAGGTTCTATGGCTACACCTTC. It specifies CATSDDRFYGYTF.